These T cell receptor beta chains were read from a single sample in a study of T cell repertoires in cytomegalovirus infection. TCRdb called the reads again in MiXCR, with one record for every CDR3 protein. The repertoire holds around 260,000 distinct CDR3 sequences, with 9.1% as singletons. The sample comprised PBMCs. Receptors were obtained from a human donor in good health (CMV status not recorded). Some clones in this sample may be carry-over from other donors' samples. CDR3s include the opening cysteine and the closing phenylalanine or tryptophan. The D gene is left open where the match is weak. Size tells how often a clone was seen (once, few, many) or the class of an expanded clone, and some rows leave it out.

TRBJ1-6	TRBV5-1	15	.	few	CASSPAGATDSPLHF	TGCGCCAGCAGCCCGGCCGGGGCCACTGATTCACCCCTCCACTTT
TRBJ1-4	TRBV12-3/TRBV12-4	14	.	many	CASQAPGHGEKLFF	TGTGCCAGCCAGGCCCCGGGACACGGTGAAAAACTGTTTTTT
TRBJ1-5	TRBV28	15	.	many	CASSSFLTSNQPQHF	TGTGCCAGCAGTTCCTTCTTGACTAGCAATCAGCCCCAGCATTTT
TRBJ1-4	TRBV28	12	.	many	CASRPTNEKLFF	TGTGCCAGCAGACCAACTAATGAAAAACTGTTTTTT
TRBJ2-3	TRBV7-2	14	TRBD1	many	CASRSNRGPDTQYF	TGTGCCAGCAGATCCAACAGGGGACCAGATACGCAGTATTTT
TRBJ1-1	TRBV7-2	15	.	many	CASSAPTGGGTEAFF	TGTGCCAGCAGCGCCCCCACGGGGGGGGGAACTGAAGCTTTCTTT
TRBJ2-2	TRBV11-3	12	.	few	CASSLFVGELFF	TGTGCCAGCAGTCTATTCGTAGGGGAGCTGTTTTTT
TRBJ2-2	TRBV14	16	.	many	CASSQETGWNTGELFF	TGTGCCAGCAGCCAAGAGACCGGTTGGAACACCGGGGAGCTGTTTTTT
TRBJ2-1	TRBV5-4	16	.	few	CASTPQGSGSWNEQFF	TGTGCCAGCACCCCGCAGGGGAGCGGCTCCTGGAATGAGCAGTTCTTC
TRBJ1-3	TRBV11-2	15	.	.	CASSLIRESGNTIYF	TGTGCCAGCAGCCTTATACGGGAGTCTGGAAACACCATATATTTT
TRBJ2-7	TRBV10-3	17	TRBD2	few	CAISNLAGGLAYHEQYF	TGTGCCATCAGTAACCTCGCGGGAGGGCTCGCCTACCACGAGCAGTACTTC
TRBJ2-7	TRBV29-1	16	.	.	CSVEDPDAMVPYEQYF	TGCAGCGTTGAAGATCCCGACGCGATGGTTCCCTACGAGCAGTACTTC
TRBJ2-1	TRBV14	14	.	many	CASSQVSGGGEQFF	TGTGCCAGCAGCCAAGTATCGGGGGGCGGTGAGCAGTTCTTC
TRBJ2-1	TRBV7-7	15	TRBD2	many	CASSPLAGAYNEQFF	TGTGCCAGCAGCCCTCTAGCGGGGGCCTACAATGAGCAGTTCTTC
TRBJ1-5	TRBV20-1	15	.	.	CSASDRDKLNQPQHF	TGCAGTGCTAGTGACCGGGACAAGTTAAATCAGCCCCAGCATTTT
TRBJ2-1	TRBV10-2	14	TRBD2	many	CASTRDYPVGEQFF	TGCGCCAGCACCCGGGACTACCCAGTAGGCGAGCAGTTCTTC
TRBJ1-5	TRBV7-9	15	.	many	CASGSDTLGNQPQHF	TGTGCCAGCGGTTCGGACACCCTCGGTAATCAGCCCCAGCATTTT
TRBJ2-3	TRBV20-1	15	.	few	CSAGRTATSTDTQYF	TGCAGTGCTGGGAGGACTGCAACTAGCACAGATACGCAGTATTTT
TRBJ1-3	TRBV18	14	.	many	CASSPQASGNTIYF	TGTGCCAGCTCACCACAAGCCAGCGGAAACACCATATATTTT
TRBJ2-6	TRBV7-2	16	.	many	CASRGVASSGANVLTF	TGTGCCAGCAGGGGGGTGGCGAGCTCTGGGGCCAACGTCCTGACTTTC
TRBJ2-7	TRBV5-1	11	.	many	CASRAGPEQYF	TGCGCCAGCAGAGCCGGTCCCGAGCAGTACTTC
TRBJ1-1	TRBV7-2	14	TRBD1	many	CASSFQRQGIEAFF	TGTGCCAGCAGCTTCCAAAGACAGGGCATTGAAGCTTTCTTT
TRBJ1-1	TRBV6-2/TRBV6-3	15	.	.	CASSYSNGRDTEAFF	TGTGCCAGCAGTTACTCGAACGGCAGGGACACTGAAGCTTTCTTT
TRBJ1-2	TRBV19	12	.	.	CASSMNREGYTF	TGTGCCAGTAGTATGAATAGGGAGGGCTACACCTTC
TRBJ2-1	TRBV7-2	14	.	many	CASSLKRGGNEQFF	TGTGCCAGCAGCTTAAAGAGGGGGGGCAATGAGCAGTTCTTC
TRBJ2-5	TRBV7-8	14	.	many	CASSFGTGQETQYF	TGTGCCAGCAGCTTCGGTACAGGGCAGGAGACCCAGTACTTC
TRBJ2-4	TRBV7-2	15	.	many	CASSLEGRAKNIQYF	TGTGCCAGCAGCCTGGAGGGGAGGGCCAAAAACATTCAGTACTTC
TRBJ2-7	TRBV7-2	17	.	many	CASSLEDTPNPFLEQYF	TGTGCCAGCAGCTTAGAGGACACCCCAAACCCGTTCCTCGAGCAGTACTTC
TRBJ1-6	TRBV10-2	15	TRBD1	.	CASRGQGARNSPLHF	TGCGCCAGCAGAGGACAGGGGGCGCGTAATTCACCCCTCCACTTT
TRBJ2-5	TRBV27	16	.	many	CASTPRVSDRQETQYF	TGTGCCAGCACCCCACGGGTCTCCGATCGACAAGAGACCCAGTACTTC
TRBJ1-2	TRBV11-3	17	TRBD1	few	CASSFDTVKGASYGYTF	TGTGCCAGCAGCTTCGATACCGTAAAGGGGGCTAGCTATGGCTACACCTTC
TRBJ2-1	TRBV12-3/TRBV12-4	15	TRBD2	many	CASRRKREGSNEQFF	TGTGCCAGCAGACGCAAGCGGGAGGGCTCAAATGAGCAGTTCTTC
TRBJ2-3	TRBV7-8	15	.	many	CASSPPGRPADTQYF	TGTGCCAGCAGCCCTCCGGGCCGACCCGCAGATACGCAGTATTTT
TRBJ1-5	TRBV29-1	13	.	.	CSVAAAVNQPQHF	TGCAGCGTTGCTGCGGCGGTAAATCAGCCCCAGCATTTT
TRBJ1-1	TRBV19	16	.	.	CASSDGLIWGNTEAFF	TGTGCCAGTAGTGATGGGCTGATTTGGGGGAACACTGAAGCTTTCTTT
TRBJ2-7	TRBV18	17	.	.	CASSPPRGGTQNYEQYF	TGTGCCAGCTCACCACCGAGAGGCGGGACCCAAAACTACGAGCAGTACTTC
TRBJ2-7	TRBV6-2/TRBV6-3	15	TRBD2	many	CASNGLAVFSYEQYF	TGTGCCAGCAACGGACTAGCGGTTTTCTCCTACGAGCAGTACTTC
TRBJ1-5	TRBV20-1	14	.	few	CSARDRRSNQPQHF	TGCAGTGCTAGAGATCGCCGTAGCAATCAGCCCCAGCATTTT
TRBJ1-1	TRBV7-2	15	.	many	CASSLDGRTYTEAFF	TGTGCCAGCAGCTTAGATGGGAGAACCTACACTGAAGCTTTCTTT
TRBJ1-5	TRBV12-3/TRBV12-4	15	.	many	CASSLDRTSNQPQHF	TGTGCCAGCAGTTTGGATAGGACTTCCAATCAGCCCCAGCATTTT
TRBJ1-1	TRBV7-2	13	.	.	CASSFQENTEAYF	TGTGCCAGCAGCTTTCAGGAGAACACTGAAGCTTACTTT
TRBJ1-1	TRBV4-1	16	TRBD1	.	CASSQDPGQENTEAFF	TGCGCCAGCAGCCAAGATCCGGGACAGGAGAACACTGAAGCTTTCTTT
TRBJ2-1	TRBV5-1	15	TRBD2	many	CASSVGLAVYNEQFF	TGCGCCAGCAGCGTGGGACTAGCGGTCTACAATGAGCAGTTCTTC
TRBJ1-2	TRBV14	15	.	.	CASSQIRTGMHGYTF	TGTGCCAGCAGCCAAATCCGAACAGGGATGCACGGCTACACCTTC
TRBJ2-5	TRBV7-2	12	.	many	CASSLTPRGVHF	TGTGCCAGCAGCCTGACGCCTAGAGGAGTGCACTTC
TRBJ2-5	TRBV29-1	11	.	few	CSARGYETQYF	TGCAGCGCGAGGGGCTACGAGACCCAGTACTTC
TRBJ2-3	TRBV14	16	TRBD2	.	CASSRQPGLDTDTQYF	TGTGCCAGCAGCCGGCAACCGGGACTAGACACAGATACGCAGTATTTT
TRBJ2-1	TRBV7-2	17	TRBD2	many	CASSLLPAGGWYNEQFF	TGTGCCAGCAGCTTACTGCCAGCGGGAGGGTGGTACAATGAGCAGTTCTTC
TRBJ1-1	TRBV10-3	14	.	many	CAIREGGQNTEAFF	TGTGCCATCAGAGAGGGAGGACAGAACACTGAAGCTTTCTTT
TRBJ1-2	TRBV12-3/TRBV12-4	16	TRBD1	many	CASSLGQGAGTGGYTF	TGTGCCAGCAGCCTTGGACAGGGGGCTGGAACGGGTGGCTACACCTTC
TRBJ2-2	TRBV7-9	14	.	many	CASSFSGRTGELFF	TGTGCCAGCAGCTTCTCGGGTAGGACCGGGGAGCTGTTTTTT
TRBJ2-3	TRBV7-9	16	TRBD2	.	CASSWGLAGAGDTQYF	TGTGCCAGCAGTTGGGGACTAGCGGGAGCGGGAGATACGCAGTATTTT
TRBJ2-2	TRBV28	15	TRBD1	many	CASRNRGPSTGELFF	TGTGCCAGCAGAAACAGGGGGCCGAGCACCGGGGAGCTGTTTTTT
TRBJ2-3	TRBV29-1	12	.	few	CSVVIGADTQYF	TGCAGCGTTGTTATAGGGGCAGATACGCAGTATTTT
TRBJ2-5	TRBV7-6	14	.	many	CASSLPVWGETQYF	TGTGCCAGCAGCTTACCGGTCTGGGGAGAGACCCAGTACTTC
TRBJ1-4	TRBV7-2	16	TRBD1	few	CASSLLFGQGREKLFF	TGTGCCAGCAGCTTATTGTTCGGACAGGGGCGTGAAAAACTGTTTTTT